This T cell receptor (beta chain) is drawn from a study of shared clonotypes between healthy human individuals (dated by TCRdb to 2020 to 2021). For the study in its entirety: The cohort included a few men and two women between 18 and 49 years of age. To estimate repertoire size and how much clonotypes are shared between individuals, the study performed deep sequencing of blood TCR repertoires from about 5 healthy adults. Between about 0.8 and 8.9 billion PBMCs per donor were obtained by leukapheresis. To increase sequencing depth and limit assay-specific biases, different laboratories used diverse techniques to prepare libraries and sequence TCR repertoires. For each donor, CD4 naive and CD4 memory were each run on three plates, CD8 naive on two plates, and CD8 memory on one plate.

Including cysteine and phenylalanine, the CDR3 has 13 amino acids. Kept here is only the CDR3 DNA, which spans 39 bases and is read in frame from base 1. V and J lose 2 bases and 6 bases, and a span of 9 bases separates them. From a lookup of the germline V gene, CDR1 and CDR2 are SGHDT and YYEEEE. General study outcomes and caveats: About 5% of naive CD4, approximately 3.7% of naive CD8, 2% to 2.5% of memory CD4, and roughly 0.4% of memory CD8 clonotypes were shared across a few donors. Pairwise subsampling led to the expectation that sequencing depth would affect the degree of clonotype sharing among donors. Only blood was sampled, and tissue TCR repertoires likely differ from those in blood. Because the study included only a small number of donors, the genetic and exposure-history diversity represented was limited. Naive subsets generally had larger estimated clonotype richness than memory subsets did. Clonotypes shared by all four sorted-subset donors showed higher generation probabilities than non-shared clonotypes. Rarefaction of sorted-subset datasets indicated incomplete sequencing despite the large sequencing depth.

Using the deep immunoSEQ assay, multiplex PCR amplified TCR CDR3 regions from genomic DNA. Extracted genomic DNA from each cell subset was spread evenly across all wells of several immunoSEQ 96-well plates, with each plate serving as a replicate. For sorted subsets, approximately 210 ng of genomic DNA, equivalent to 25,000 to 35,000 T cell genomes, went into each replicate PCR. Purified libraries were quantified with a Qubit 3.0 fluorometer, sized on a Bioanalyzer 2100, and re-quantified with the KAPA Library Quantification kit. A separate single-read 150-cycle Illumina NextSeq 550 flow cell was used to sequence each immunoSEQ 96-well plate. Concerning the study's data processing: Because only junctional sequences without quality scores were contained in the immunoSEQ output, filtering matching that applied to full-length reads could not be performed. To assign V/J genes and CDR3, sequences were annotated using PyIR, a Python wrapper for IgBLAST v1.9, with IMGT germline references. Reads were removed for weak V/J assignments (E-value above 1e-6), missing CDR3, stop codons, out-of-frame junctions, or ambiguous translated residues. A V3J clonotype was defined by an identical inferred V gene, J gene, and CDR3 amino acid sequence. To compute the percentage overlap between repertoires, the number of shared unique clonotypes was divided by the size of the smaller repertoire. Three approaches were used to assess repertoire richness: RTK rarefaction, the Chao1 estimator, and Recon v2.1 estimates of unobserved clonotypes. Generation probabilities were computed with OLGA for all TCRbeta clonotypes obtained by the gDNA method from a handful of donors. In its TCRdb copy, this immuneACCESS table keeps in-frame sequences only and misses some clones. Where compared with another copy, unresolved V genes explain less than half of these, and the others have no known cause. The DNA gave D and trimming, while V, J and clone size come from that table. A total of 1.5 million to 2.5 million clones appear in this sample, just under 95% of them only once. Together, the top ten hold more than 0.95% of the sample.

For the CD8 naive samples, CD45RO-negative cells were positively selected for CCR7, yielding a CD45RA+CCR7+ population from which TemRA cells were excluded. Donors were healthy HIV-negative adults with no recently reported acute infections or vaccinations. All donors were Caucasian adults living in Nashville, Tennessee, USA. Blood was obtained by leukapheresis, after which PBMCs were separated by Ficoll-Histopaque density gradient centrifugation and cryopreserved in liquid nitrogen vapor phase. Analytical flow cytometry was used to check the purity and quantity of every magnetically sorted T cell population. Genomic DNA was isolated from every sorted fraction and measured by UV absorbance on a Nanodrop 2000c. As concerns this clone: Its binding antigen is unknown. The record has no base qualities; no much larger clone is one base away.

This TCR came from a man between 18 and 29 years old in good health. The V and J genes are TRBV5-6 and TRBJ2-4, with TRBD1 tentatively as D gene (5 bases match). What was sequenced was naive CD8+ T cells sorted from blood. Explained via the paper, the cell subset or site label denotes: CD45RA+CCR7+. DNA sequence: TGTGCCAGCAGCTTCGGCCAGGGAAACATTCAGTACTTC. Its protein reads: CASSFGQGNIQYF.